This note documents a single T cell receptor beta chain sequence. The antigen remains unidentified. Germline CDR1 SQVTM, CDR2 ANQGSEA. The length of the CDR3 is 13 residues. V lost 8 bases and J lost 0, with 11 bases in between. These data are taken from a study of T cells in localized non-small cell lung cancer. Sequencing was performed with immunoSEQ multiplex PCR; in TCRdb, only in-frame clones are kept and a portion is missing. The sample consists of about 1,400 clones, about 35% of them appearing once. The study's findings and limits: Heterogeneity remains possible, as sequencing covered one tumor region only. In adjacent lung, a median roughly 60 of the top 100 tumor clones were found. Among the tissues sampled, uninvolved adjacent lung had the highest T cell clonality, above tumor.

The genes are TRBV29-1 and TRBJ2-1; D possibly corresponds to TRBD1 (6 bases). The source of this sequence is a woman aged 40 to 75 with stage I squamous cell lung carcinoma. Sequencing used normal lung tissue next to the tumor, obtained before any cancer treatment. The DNA of the CDR3 is TGCAGCTCTGGACAGAGCTCCTACAATGAGCAGTTCTTC. Amino acids: CSSGQSSYNEQFF.